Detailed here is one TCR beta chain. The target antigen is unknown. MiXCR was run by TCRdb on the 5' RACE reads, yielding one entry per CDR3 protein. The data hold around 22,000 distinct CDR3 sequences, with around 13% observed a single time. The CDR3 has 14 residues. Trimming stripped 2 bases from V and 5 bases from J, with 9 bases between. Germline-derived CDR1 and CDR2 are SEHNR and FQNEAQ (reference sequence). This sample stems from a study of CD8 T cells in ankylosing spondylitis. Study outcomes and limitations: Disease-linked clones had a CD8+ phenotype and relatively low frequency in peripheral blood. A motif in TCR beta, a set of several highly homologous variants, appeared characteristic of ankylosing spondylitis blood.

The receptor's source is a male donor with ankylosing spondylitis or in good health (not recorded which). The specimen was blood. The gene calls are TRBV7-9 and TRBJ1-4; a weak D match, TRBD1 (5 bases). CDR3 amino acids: CASSLNGDNEKLFF. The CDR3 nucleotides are TGTGCCAGCAGCTTAAATGGGGACAATGAAAAACTGTTTTTT.